These 3 T cell receptor beta chains were sequenced from one sample in a study of cytomegalovirus exposure and HLA in healthy donors. The PCR employed 60 Vbeta primers together with 13 Jbeta primers. The data were produced by immunoSEQ multiplex PCR, yet TCRdb's version contains in-frame clones alone and is incomplete. This sample has about 170,000 clones; 85% occur once, and the top ten carry 2% to 3%. The sequencing input was PBMCs. These receptors were collected from a man younger than 40 in good health and CMV-seropositive.

Regarding this clone: Other DNA sequences in this sample translate to the same CDR3. The rearrangement uses TRBV29-1 and TRBJ1-2, with 8 bases aligning to TRBD1. Trimming took 4 bases from V and 5 from J; bases not matched to a gene: 3. The CDR3 runs 12 residues. From germline, CDR1 is SQVTM and CDR2 ANQGSEA. CDR3 sequence (DNA): TGCAGCGTTGTACGGACAGGGTATGGCTACACCTTC. This codes for CSVVRTGYGYTF.

V usage is TRBV11-3 and J usage is TRBJ2-3; 14 nucleotides line up with TRBD2. V shed 5 bases and J 4 bases; nucleotides not matched to a gene: 5. Germline CDR1 SGHNT, CDR2 YENEEA. CDR3 length equals 16 residues. The DNA of the CDR3 is TGTGCCAGCAGCCGACTAGCGGGAGGGTGGCCAGATACGCAGTATTTT. Translating it yields CASSRLAGGWPDTQYF.

The chain is built from TRBV18 and TRBJ2-3; weak D call: TRBD2 (6 bases). The germline V gene encodes CDR1 KGHSH and CDR2 LQKENI. This CDR3 has 15 residues. Trimming took 6 bases from V and 2 from J, leaving 15 bases between them. The CDR3 loop is CASSPLSGYTDTQYF. CDR3 DNA sequence: TGTGCCAGCTCCCCGCTTAGCGGCTACACAGATACGCAGTATTTT.